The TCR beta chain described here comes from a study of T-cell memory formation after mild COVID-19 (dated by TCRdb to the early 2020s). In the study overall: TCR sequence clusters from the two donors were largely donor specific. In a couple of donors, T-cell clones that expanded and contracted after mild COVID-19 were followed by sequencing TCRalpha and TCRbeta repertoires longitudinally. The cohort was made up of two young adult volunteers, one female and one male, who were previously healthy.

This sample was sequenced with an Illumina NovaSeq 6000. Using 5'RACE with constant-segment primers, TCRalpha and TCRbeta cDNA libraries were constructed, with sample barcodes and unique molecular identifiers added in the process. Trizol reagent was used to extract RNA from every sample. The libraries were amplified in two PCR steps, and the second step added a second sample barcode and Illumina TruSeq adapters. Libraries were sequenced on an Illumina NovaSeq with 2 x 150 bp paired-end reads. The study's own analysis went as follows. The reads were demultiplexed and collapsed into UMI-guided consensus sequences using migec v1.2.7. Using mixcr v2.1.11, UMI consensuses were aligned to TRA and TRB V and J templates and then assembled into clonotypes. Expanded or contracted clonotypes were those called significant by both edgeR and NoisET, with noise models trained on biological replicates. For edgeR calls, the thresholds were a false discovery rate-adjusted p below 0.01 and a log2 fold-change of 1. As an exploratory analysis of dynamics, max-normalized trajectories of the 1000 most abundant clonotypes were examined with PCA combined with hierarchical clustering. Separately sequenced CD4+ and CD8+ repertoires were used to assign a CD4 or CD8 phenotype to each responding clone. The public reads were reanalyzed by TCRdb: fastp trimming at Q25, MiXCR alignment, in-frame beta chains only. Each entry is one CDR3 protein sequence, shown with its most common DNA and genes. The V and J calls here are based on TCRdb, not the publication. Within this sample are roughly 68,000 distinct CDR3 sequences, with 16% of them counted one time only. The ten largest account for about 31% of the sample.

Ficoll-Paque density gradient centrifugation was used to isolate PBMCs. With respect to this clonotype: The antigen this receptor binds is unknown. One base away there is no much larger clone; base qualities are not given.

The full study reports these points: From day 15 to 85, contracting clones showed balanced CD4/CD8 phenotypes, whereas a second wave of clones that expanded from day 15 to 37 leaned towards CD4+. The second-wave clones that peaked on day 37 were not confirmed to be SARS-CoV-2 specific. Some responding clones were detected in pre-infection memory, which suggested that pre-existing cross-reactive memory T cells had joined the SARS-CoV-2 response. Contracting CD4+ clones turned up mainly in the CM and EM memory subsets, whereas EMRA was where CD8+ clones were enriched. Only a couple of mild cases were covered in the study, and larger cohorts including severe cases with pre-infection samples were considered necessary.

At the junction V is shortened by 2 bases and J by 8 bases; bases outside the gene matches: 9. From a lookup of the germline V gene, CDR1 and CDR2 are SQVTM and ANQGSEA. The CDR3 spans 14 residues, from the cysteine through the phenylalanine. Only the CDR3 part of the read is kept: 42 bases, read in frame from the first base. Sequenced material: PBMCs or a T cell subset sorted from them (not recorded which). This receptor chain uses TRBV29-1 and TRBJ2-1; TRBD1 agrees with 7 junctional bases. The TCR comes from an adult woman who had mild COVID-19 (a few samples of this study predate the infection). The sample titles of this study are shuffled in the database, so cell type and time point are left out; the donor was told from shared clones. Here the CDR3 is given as CSVEMETGMYEQFF. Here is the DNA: TGCAGCGTTGAAATGGAGACAGGGATGTATGAGCAGTTCTTC.